The 22 T cell receptor beta chains presented below share a single source sample, sequenced in a study of CD8+ T cells in alopecia areata. The authors sorted pooled cutaneous lymph node cells using CD4, CD8alpha, NKG2D, NKG2ACE and other markers. Following RNA extraction, reverse transcription yielded cDNA that acted as the sequencing template. The method was immunoSEQ multiplex PCR; TCRdb's version includes in-frame clones alone and lacks a portion of them. Recorded here are approximately 280,000 clones, none singletons. What was sequenced was CD4+ T cells sorted from a lymph node. The receptors were sampled from a C3H/HeJ mouse with alopecia areata. Mouse MHC haplotype: H2-k.

Worth noting for this clone: Each gene name is a mouse one. The sequence runs out 4 residues before the end of the CDR3; the remainder is reconstructed from the germline J gene. The chain recombines TRBV5 with TRBJ2-2, with 12 bases lining up with TRBD1. The germline V gene has CDR1 LGHNA and CDR2 YNLKQL (reference sequence). V gave up 5 bases and J gave up 4 bases; unmatched junction bases: 2. This CDR3 is 15 amino acids long. Incomplete CDR3 DNA: TGTGCCAGCAGCGGGACAGGGGGCAGCACCGGG. It codes for CASSGTGGSTG. The CDR3 reads in full as CASSGTGGSTGQLYF.

Concerning this clone itself: Here the gene names and germline are mouse. From the germline J gene comes the end of the CDR3, since the read stops 4 residues before it. Other nucleotide sequences in the sample specify the same CDR3. The chain joins TRBV1 to TRBJ2-3, with D tentatively TRBD1 or TRBD2 (6 bases each). The ends were cut back, 1 base at V and 1 base at J, with 9 bases in the middle. The CDR3 runs 15 residues. Germline values: CDR1 NSQYPW, CDR2 LRSPGD (reference sequence). CDR3 DNA, as far as it was read: TGCACCTGCAGTGCAGGGGGGCGAGGTGCAGAA. As protein: CTCSAGGRGAE. The entire CDR3 protein reads CTCSAGGRGAETLYF.

For this clone: Gene names are mouse gene names. The sequence runs out 4 residues before the end of the CDR3; the remainder is reconstructed from the germline J gene. The chain carries TRBV31 and TRBJ2-1; D is possibly TRBD1 (7 bases). The V gene lost 1 base and the J gene lost 6 bases, with 13 bases spanning the gap. This CDR3 region has 14 residues. CDR1 GKSSPN and CDR2 SITVG come from the germline V gene. The CDR3 sequence: CAWSQGARSAEQFF. The DNA read from the CDR3 is TGTGCCTGGAGTCAGGGGGCGCGGAGTGCT.

A note on this clone: Germline and genes: mouse. The read ends 4 residues shy of where the CDR3 ends; the end is completed using the germline J gene. The chain joins TRBV19 to TRBJ1-1; TRBD1 might be the D (6 bases). Germline V gene data show CDR1 as FNHDT and CDR2 as SITEND (reference sequence). The CDR3 has 12 amino acids. CDR3 loop: CASRGWDKEVFF. The CDR3 bases that were read are TGTGCCAGCAGAGGGTGGGACAAA.

Note on this clone: Germline and genes here are mouse. The CDR3 protein is CASQEKAGNYAEQFF. CDR3 DNA, as far as it was read: TGTGCCAGCCAGGAAAAAGCTGGGAACTATGCT. The chain combines TRBV13-2 with TRBJ2-1, with D tentatively TRBD2 (5 bases). The DNA ends 4 residues before the CDR3 does, and the rest of the CDR3 is filled in from the germline J gene. Germline V gene data show CDR1 as NNHNN and CDR2 as SYGAGS (reference sequence). The CDR3 is 15 amino acids. Trimming removed 7 bases from V and 1 base from J, with 15 bases in between.

This clone was seen only a few times. Any gene name here is a mouse gene name. The CDR3 extends 4 residues past the end of the read, so its final part is completed from the germline J gene. Other DNA sequences within the sample encode an identical CDR3. This rearrangement joins TRBV13-1 to TRBJ2-7; D unresolved. Germline V gene data show CDR1 as NSHNY and CDR2 as SYGAGN. The CDR3 runs 12 residues. The part of the CDR3 DNA that was read is TGTGCCAGCAGTGATGCTAGGTAT. It codes for CASSDARY. The full CDR3 reads CASSDARYEQYF.

Points on this clone: Genes and germline come from the mouse. The DNA ends 4 residues before the CDR3 does, and the rest of the CDR3 is filled in from the germline J gene. This chain links TRBV16 with TRBJ2-5; 10 bases are a match to TRBD1. V gave up 1 base and J gave up 0 bases; unmatched junction bases: 7. Germline V gene sequence: CDR1 SGHSA, CDR2 FRNQAP. The length of the CDR3 is 18 residues. The covered CDR3 bases are TGTGCAAGCAGCTTAGGACGGGACAGGGGCGAGAACCAAGAC. Translating it yields CASSLGRDRGENQD. The full CDR3 protein is CASSLGRDRGENQDTQYF.

Many counts were recorded for this clone. Gene labels here are mouse ones. The CDR3 end is not reached by the read, which stops 4 residues before it; the germline J gene fills it in. This chain uses TRBV5 with TRBJ2-3, with 7 bases lining up with TRBD2. The V segment lost 1 base and the J segment 0 bases; nucleotides outside the gene matches: 4. This CDR3 is 16 amino acids long. The germline gives CDR1 LGHNA, CDR2 YNLKQL (reference sequence). The CDR3 spells CASSQAGGFSAETLYF. CDR3 DNA, as far as it was read: TGTGCCAGCAGCCAAGCGGGGGGGTTTAGTGCAGAA.

As concerns this clone: Any gene name here is a mouse gene name. The read falls 4 residues short of the CDR3 end, and the missing part is taken from the germline J gene. The rearrangement uses TRBV13-3 and TRBJ2-7; 7 nucleotides line up with TRBD1. The CDR3 runs 13 residues. Germline values: CDR1 NNHDY, CDR2 SYVADS. CDR3 bases read: TGTGCCAGCAGTTCCAGGGGGAGAAAT. The encoded protein is CASSSRGRN. The full CDR3 is CASSSRGRNEQYF.

To note about this clone: The gene symbols are mouse symbols. The read ends 4 residues shy of where the CDR3 ends; the end is completed using the germline J gene. This chain links TRBV12-1 with TRBJ1-2; possibly TRBD1 for D (6 bases). In germline, CDR1 is SGHSN, CDR2 HYEKVE. Trimming stripped 0 bases from V and 2 bases from J, with 9 bases between. This CDR3 comprises 14 residues. CDR3 DNA, as far as it was read: TGTGCCAGCTCTCTCGAGGGGGGCAACTCC. As protein: CASSLEGGNS. The complete CDR3 protein is CASSLEGGNSDYTF. Supplemented by reference TRBV12-1 and TRBJ1-2, the full variable domain reads DSGVVQSPRHIIKEKGGRSVLTCIPISGHSNVVWYQQTLGKELKFLIQHYEKVERDKGFLPSRFSVQQFDDYHSEMNMSALELEDSAMYFCASSLEGGNSDYTFGSGTRLLVI.

The table lists this clone with a few counts. Here the gene names and germline are mouse. Read data end 4 residues before the CDR3 end; the end is taken from the germline J gene. The chain is built from TRBV13-3 and TRBJ2-1; TRBD2 agrees at 9 bases. The CDR3 sequence is 16 residues long. Unmatched junction bases numbered 2, after V lost 1 base and J lost 0 bases. Per the germline V gene, CDR1 is NNHDY and CDR2 is SYVADS. This chain's CDR3 is CASSDWDWVNYAEQFF. The CDR3 DNA, read in part, is TGTGCCAGCAGTGATTGGGACTGGGTTAACTATGCT.

This clone was seen a few times. Gene names and germline match the mouse. The sequenced fragment ends 4 residues before the CDR3 boundary, so the rest is inferred from the germline J gene. This same CDR3 is encoded by further DNA sequences in the sample. The rearrangement uses TRBV13-1 and TRBJ2-7; 10 bases match TRBD2. The germline CDR1 and CDR2 sequences are NSHNY and SYGAGN. The CDR3 loop spans 14 amino acids. The V and J ends lost 2 bases and 3 bases, in that order; junction bases with no gene match: 2. CDR3 sequence reads: CASSETGGGYEQYF. CDR3 bases read: TGTGCCAGCAGTGAAACTGGGGGGGGCTAT.

This clone was found a few times. The gene names given are mouse names. The read comes to an end 3 residues before the CDR3 does, leaving the germline J gene to fill in the end. The rearrangement links TRBV17 to TRBJ1-6; 7 bases line up with TRBD1. TRBJ1-6 is reported as an ORF; its role is uncertain. Germline V gives CDR1 MNHDT, CDR2 YYDKIL. V lost 6 bases to trimming and J lost 3 bases; unmatched junction nucleotides: 5. CDR3 length: 15 residues. CDR3 loop: CASSLRTGYNSPLYF. Partial CDR3 DNA: TGTGCTAGCAGCCTAAGGACAGGCTATAATTCGCCC.

As to this clone: Germline and genes here are mouse. The read ends 4 residues shy of where the CDR3 ends; the end is completed using the germline J gene. This chain uses TRBV13-1 with TRBJ2-7; TRBD1 aligns across 7 bases. Germline trimming cut 2 bases from V and 0 bases from J; bases unmatched to any gene: 5. The CDR3 length is 15 residues. CDR1 is NSHNY, CDR2 SYGAGN, per germline. The CDR3 here is CASSETGQSSYEQYF. Partial CDR3 DNA: TGTGCCAGCAGTGAGACGGGACAGAGCTCCTAT.

With regard to this clone: The gene names here belong to mouse. The CDR3 end is not reached by the read, which stops 4 residues before it; the germline J gene fills it in. The identical CDR3 is also encoded by other nucleotide sequences in the sample. This chain connects TRBV13-3 to TRBJ2-2, with 9 bases lining up with TRBD1. The trim removed 2 bases at V and 2 bases at J, leaving 1 base unmatched. Germline CDR1 and CDR2: NNHDY and SYVADS. CDR3 length equals 15 residues. CDR3 bases read: TGTGCCAGCAGTGACGGGACAGGGAACACCGGG. This gives the protein CASSDGTGNTG. The CDR3 in its entirety is CASSDGTGNTGQLYF.

On this clone: Gene names and germline refer to mouse. The CDR3 DNA, read in part, is TGTGCCAGCAGTGATGCAAGAGGGGGCTCCTATGCT. It encodes CASSDARGGSYA. The whole CDR3 protein is CASSDARGGSYAEQFF. The chain has TRBV13-3 and TRBJ2-1, with a tentative D call TRBD1 (7 bases). With the read ending 4 residues before the CDR3 end, the germline J gene is used to fill in that end. The CDR3 length is 16 residues. Germline CDR1 is NNHDY and CDR2 is SYVADS. The germline V and J ends were trimmed by 0 bases and 3 bases, with 13 bases remaining between them.

Ten or more counts support this clone. All gene names here are mouse names. The sequenced fragment ends 4 residues before the CDR3 boundary, so the rest is inferred from the germline J gene. The chain recombines TRBV13-3 with TRBJ1-1; D not certain. CDR3 length equals 15 residues. Germline V CDR1 and CDR2: NNHDY, SYVADS. Trimming took 0 bases from V and 0 from J, leaving 9 bases between them. This chain's CDR3 is CASSDAQDANTEVFF. CDR3 bases read: TGTGCCAGCAGTGATGCTCAGGATGCAAACACA.

This clone has just a few counts. These gene names are mouse names. The read gets to within 4 residues of the CDR3 end, and the germline J gene fills in the rest. This chain joins TRBV5 and TRBJ2-2; D not certain. Germline assignment: CDR1 LGHNA and CDR2 YNLKQL (reference sequence). This CDR3 is 13 amino acids long. With 3 bases removed from V and 4 bases from J, the gap between germline ends came to 6 bases. CDR3 DNA (partial): TGTGCCAGCAGCCAGGAGATCACCGGG. This translates into CASSQEITG. The whole CDR3 sequence is CASSQEITGQLYF.

This clone was detected a few times. The germline and genes are mouse ones. The CDR3 end lies 4 residues beyond the end of the read and is filled in from the germline J gene. This CDR3 is also generated by other DNA sequences in the sample. The V call is TRBV13-1, the J call TRBJ2-4; 8 bases map to TRBD1. J was trimmed by 1 base and V by 2 bases; bases with no gene match: 0. Germline CDR1 and CDR2: NSHNY and SYGAGN. This CDR3 has 14 amino acids. This CDR3 is CASSEDRGQNTLYF. The sequenced part of the CDR3 DNA is TGTGCCAGCAGTGAGGACAGGGGTCAAAAC.

This clone was observed a handful of times. Mouse germline and gene names are used. The CDR3 end is not reached by the read, which stops 4 residues before it; the germline J gene fills it in. The chain joins TRBV29 to TRBJ1-2; tentative D call: TRBD1 (6 bases). CDR1 and CDR2 (germline): MSHET, SYDVDS. This CDR3 spans 14 amino acids. V was clipped by 7 bases and J by 2 bases, with 14 bases between them. The sequenced part of the CDR3 DNA is TGTGCTAGCACCAAACAGGGTGCCAACTCC. Its translation: CASTKQGANS. In full, the CDR3 is CASTKQGANSDYTF.

This clone has only a few counts. Germline and genes here are mouse. Read data end 4 residues before the CDR3 end; the end is taken from the germline J gene. The chain is built from TRBV13-1 and TRBJ2-1; D remains unclear. Germline CDR1 reads NSHNY; CDR2 reads SYGAGN. This CDR3 spans 14 amino acids. Trimming left V 0 bases short and J 1 base short, with 5 bases between. The CDR3 loop is CASSDDVNYAEQFF. The covered CDR3 bases are TGTGCCAGCAGTGATGATGTAAACTATGCT.

This clone was seen a few times. Mouse gene names apply. The CDR3 extends 4 residues past the end of the read, so its final part is completed from the germline J gene. The chain is built from TRBV5 and TRBJ2-3; D gene unclear. The CDR3 has 12 residues. CDR1 LGHNA and CDR2 YNLKQL come from the germline V gene (reference sequence). Trimming removed 4 bases at V and 3 bases at J, with 5 bases between. CDR3 DNA (partial): TGTGCCAGCAGCCGACAAGCAGAA. Residues: CASSRQAE. The complete CDR3 sequence is CASSRQAETLYF.